This T cell receptor (beta chain) was obtained from a study of T cells in Graves' hyperthyroidism and ophthalmopathy. TCR beta CDR3 region amplification was performed from RNA transcripts. Primed by the HTBI set, a first-round RT-PCR was run on the TCR CDR3. MiXCR, applied by TCRdb to the multiplex PCR reads, yields one record per CDR3 protein. Here the sample spans fewer than 250,000 distinct CDR3 sequences, about 16% being singletons. CDR1 and CDR2 (germline): SGHRS, YFSETQ. V was pared by 0 bases and J by 2 bases, with 15 bases between. This CDR3 is 16 amino acids long. This clonotype was observed many times.

The chain combines TRBV5-1 with TRBJ2-7; either TRBD1 or TRBD2 may fit D (5 bases each). The receptor was isolated from a woman aged 18-29 years with Graves' ophthalmopathy. The sequencing input was blood. As DNA, the CDR3 is TGCGCCAGCAGCTTGGCTGGGGGTAGAAGGGCCTACGAGCAGTACTTC. This codes for CASSLAGGRRAYEQYF.